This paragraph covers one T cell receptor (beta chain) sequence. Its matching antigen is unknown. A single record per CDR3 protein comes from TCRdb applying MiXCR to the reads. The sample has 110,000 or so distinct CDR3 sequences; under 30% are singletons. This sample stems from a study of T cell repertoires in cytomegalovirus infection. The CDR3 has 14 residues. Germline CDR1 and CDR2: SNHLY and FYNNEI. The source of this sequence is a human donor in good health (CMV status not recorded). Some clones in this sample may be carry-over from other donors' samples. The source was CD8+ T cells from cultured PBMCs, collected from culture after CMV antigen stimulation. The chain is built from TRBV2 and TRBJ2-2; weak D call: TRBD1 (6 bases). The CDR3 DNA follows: TGTGTCCGACAATCAGGGGCGAACACCGGGGAGCTGTTTTTT. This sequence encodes CVRQSGANTGELFF.